Listed here are 25 T cell receptor beta chains from one sample, sequenced in a study of T-cell reconstitution after alpha-beta-depleted transplantation in children. The TCRbeta library was prepared with unique molecular identifiers. TCRdb analysed the PCR reads with MiXCR anew, one entry per CDR3 protein. The sample contains around 400,000 distinct CDR3 sequences, just over 20% of which appear only once. The sequences come from PBMCs from the stem cell graft donor, collected from the stem cell graft. All receptors come from a human donor who donated a stem cell graft to a child with acute myeloid leukemia.

This clonotype was detected a few times. V usage is TRBV25-1 and J usage is TRBJ2-3; 11 nucleotides align to TRBD2. From germline, CDR1 is MGHDK and CDR2 SYGVNS. Trimming took 5 bases from V and 3 from J; bases not matched to a gene: 16. This CDR3 has 19 amino acids. Here the CDR3 reads CASSPLAGGPLNGTDTQYF. CDR3 bases: TGTGCCAGCAGTCCGTTAGCGGGAGGGCCATTAAATGGTACAGATACGCAGTATTTT.

This clonotype was counted ten times or more. The V and J genes are TRBV20-1 and TRBJ2-3; D gene uncertain. The CDR3 loop spans 13 amino acids. Germline CDR1 is DFQATT and CDR2 is SNEGSKA (reference sequence). The CDR3 loop is CTPSTLSTDTQYF. For the CDR3, the DNA is TGCACCCCTTCGACTCTTAGCACAGATACGCAGTATTTT.

This clonotype was counted once. The chain joins TRBV12-3 or TRBV12-4 to TRBJ1-5; D gene uncertain. V dropped 1 base and J dropped 7 bases, with 8 bases sitting between them. This CDR3 has 13 amino acids. The CDR3 spells CASSLEGLQPQHF. The CDR3, as DNA: TGTGCCAGCAGTTTAGAAGGCCTGCAGCCCCAGCATTTT.

This clonotype has more than one count but fewer than ten. The chain uses TRBV20-1 and TRBJ2-1, with TRBD2 matching 9 bases. The V segment lost 1 base and the J segment 8 bases; nucleotides outside the gene matches: 18. Germline V lookup: CDR1 DFQATT, CDR2 SNEGSKA (reference sequence). CDR3 size: 18 residues. This chain's CDR3 is CSARVPAGGLQGVDEQFF. The CDR3 DNA follows: TGCAGTGCTAGAGTGCCAGCGGGAGGACTCCAAGGGGTGGATGAGCAGTTCTTC.

This clonotype was recorded a few times. This chain connects TRBV6-5 to TRBJ1-1, with unresolved D. Trimming removed 0 bases at V and 8 bases at J, with 10 bases between. Germline values: CDR1 MNHEY, CDR2 SVGAGI. The CDR3 consists of 13 residues. For the CDR3, the DNA is TGTGCCAGCAGTTACTCTGCGGGGAACGAAGCTTTCTTT. It codes for CASSYSAGNEAFF.

This clonotype has just a few counts. The J gene is TRBJ1-2, the V gene TRBV10-3, with D possibly being TRBD1 (6 bases). There are 14 residues in the CDR3. Germline V gene data show CDR1 as ENHRY and CDR2 as SYGVKD. V lost 0 bases and J lost 2, with 7 bases in between. The CDR3 sequence is CAISESGGNYGYTF. CDR3 in DNA: TGTGCCATCAGTGAGTCAGGGGGGAACTATGGCTACACCTTC.

This chain links TRBV29-1 with TRBJ2-4; possibly TRBD1 for D (5 bases). With 6 bases removed from V and 1 base from J, the gap between germline ends came to 16 bases. The CDR3 contains 15 residues. Looked up from germline, CDR1 is SQVTM and CDR2 is ANQGSEA. DNA of the CDR3: TGCAGCGTCTCGCGAGGACATGAGGCCAAAAACATTCAGTACTTC. It translates to CSVSRGHEAKNIQYF.

The rearrangement links TRBV25-1 to TRBJ2-7; D assignment may be TRBD1 or TRBD2 (5 bases each). Per the germline V gene, CDR1 is MGHDK and CDR2 is SYGVNS. The CDR3 consists of 14 residues. Trimming left V 4 bases short and J 1 base short, with 11 bases between. CDR3 nucleotide sequence: TGTGCCAGCAGTGTCGGGACGAGGTCCTACGAGCAGTACTTC. Translating gives CASSVGTRSYEQYF.

This clonotype has only a few counts. The chain employs TRBV20-1 and TRBJ2-7; D remains unclear. Germline V CDR1 and CDR2: DFQATT, SNEGSKA (reference sequence). V lost 1 base and J 3 bases, leaving 13 bases between the germline ends. This CDR3 is built from 14 residues. The CDR3 here is CSARAVWQDYEQYF. The CDR3 nucleotides read TGCAGTGCTAGAGCTGTTTGGCAGGACTACGAGCAGTACTTC.

The V gene is TRBV6-1, the J gene TRBJ1-5, with TRBD1 matching 12 bases. CDR3 size: 18 residues. The germline gives CDR1 MNHNS, CDR2 SASEGT. The trim removed 5 bases at V and 7 bases at J, leaving 15 bases unmatched. The CDR3 here is CASSLRDRGHFGRQPQHF. In nucleotides, the CDR3 is TGTGCCAGCAGTCTCCGGGACAGGGGGCATTTCGGAAGACAGCCCCAGCATTTT.

This clonotype was counted only a few times. The chain links TRBV6-1 to TRBJ1-3; 7 bases are a match to TRBD1. The CDR3 sequence is 14 residues long. With 9 bases clipped from V and 0 bases from J, the junction kept 5 bases outside the gene matches. The germline gives CDR1 MNHNS, CDR2 SASEGT. In nucleotides, the CDR3 is TGTGCCAGTACCCAGGGGGTCTCTGGAAACACCATATATTTT. It translates to CASTQGVSGNTIYF.

This clonotype has only a few counts. The chain couples TRBV7-3 to TRBJ2-1, with TRBD1 matching over 8 bases. CDR1 SGHTA and CDR2 FQGTGA come from the germline V gene. V lost 4 bases, J lost 8 bases, and 10 bases stayed unmatched. The CDR3 runs 15 residues. CDR3 in amino acids: CASSSGQGLVYEQFF. CDR3 nucleotide sequence: TGTGCCAGCAGCTCTGGACAGGGTTTAGTATATGAGCAGTTCTTC.

This clonotype turned up a few times. The chain joins TRBV3-1 to TRBJ2-2; TRBD2 matches 13 bases. This CDR3 is 18 amino acids long. CDR1 and CDR2 from the germline V gene are LGHDT and YNNKEL (reference sequence). Trimming at V came to 4 bases and at J to 4 bases, leaving 9 bases not matched to a gene. The DNA of the CDR3 is TGTGCCAGCAGCCGACGGACTAGCGGGAGTTGGGGCACCGGGGAGCTGTTTTTT. Residues: CASSRRTSGSWGTGELFF. Based on the CDR3 plus reference TRBV3-1 and TRBJ2-2, the full variable domain is DTAVSQTPKYLVTQMGNDKSIKCEQNLGHDTMYWYKQDSKKFLKIMFSYNNKELIINETVPNRFSPKSPDKAHLNLHINSLELGDSAVYFCASSRRTSGSWGTGELFFGEGSRLTVL.

This clonotype was picked up a small number of times. The rearrangement uses TRBV5-1 and TRBJ2-1, with 9 bases aligning to TRBD1. The CDR3 runs to 15 residues. CDR1 is SGHRS, CDR2 YFSETQ, per germline. V dropped 4 bases and J dropped 6; count of bases not matched to a gene: 8. In DNA form, the CDR3 reads TGCGCCAGCAGCGTTACAGGGGGCGATGGCAATGAGCAGTTCTTC. Residues: CASSVTGGDGNEQFF.

This clonotype was seen at least ten times. The rearrangement joins TRBV6-5 to TRBJ2-7, with 10 bases identical to TRBD2. V trimming: 4 bases; J trimming: 4 bases; junction bases outside the gene matches: 7. From germline, CDR1 is MNHEY and CDR2 SVGAGI. This CDR3 has 15 residues. This CDR3 reads CASSSPGLARYEQYF. The CDR3 coding sequence is TGTGCCAGCAGTTCTCCGGGACTAGCGAGGTACGAGCAGTACTTC.

The V and J genes are TRBV12-3 or TRBV12-4 and TRBJ1-2; 8 bases agree with TRBD1. The CDR3 loop spans 14 amino acids. The J segment lost 3 bases and the V segment lost 1 base, leaving 1 base of the junction unmatched. Written as DNA, the CDR3 is TGTGCCAGCAGTTTAGGACAGGGGTACTATGGCTACACCTTC. It specifies CASSLGQGYYGYTF.

The J gene is TRBJ2-7, the V gene TRBV12-3 or TRBV12-4, with D possibly being TRBD2 (6 bases). The CDR3 is made up of 17 amino acids. The V and J ends lost 1 base and 6 bases respectively, with 22 bases between them. The CDR3 sequence is CASSLVPLIGGSGEQYF. CDR3 bases: TGTGCCAGCAGTTTAGTTCCCCTTATTGGGGGGTCAGGCGAGCAGTACTTC.

This clonotype came up a few times. The J gene is TRBJ2-1, the V gene TRBV29-1; no definite D call. CDR3 length equals 9 residues. V lost 0 bases to trimming and J lost 13 bases, with 4 bases between them. The V gene's germline CDR1 is SQVTM and CDR2 ANQGSEA. The CDR3 nucleotides read TGCAGCGTTGAAGAGGGTCAGTTCTTC. Encoded protein: CSVEEGQFF.

This clonotype was picked up a small number of times. V is TRBV6-1 and J is TRBJ2-1; maybe TRBD1 (6 bases). The CDR3 loop spans 13 amino acids. Looked up from germline, CDR1 is MNHNS and CDR2 is SASEGT. V lost 6 bases and J 9 bases, leaving 15 bases between the germline ends. This CDR3 is CASSSGTNPEQFF. The CDR3 DNA follows: TGTGCCAGCAGCTCAGGGACAAATCCTGAGCAGTTCTTC.

The chain is built from TRBV7-9 and TRBJ1-1; the D is unclear. V shed 5 bases and J shed 1 base, with 14 bases lying between them. Germline values: CDR1 SEHNR, CDR2 FQNEAQ (reference sequence). CDR3 size: 15 residues. This CDR3 is CASSGPLGTNTEAFF. The CDR3 DNA reads TGTGCCAGCAGCGGCCCACTTGGAACGAACACTGAAGCTTTCTTT.

In its sample, this clonotype was seen a few times. This chain connects TRBV4-1 to TRBJ1-6; D not resolved. V was shortened by 0 bases and J by 8 bases, with 14 bases between the two germline ends. This CDR3 comprises 16 residues. Per the germline V gene, CDR1 is MGHRA and CDR2 is YSYEKL. The chain's CDR3 is CASSQDRGYLDSPLHF. In DNA form, the CDR3 reads TGCGCCAGCAGCCAAGATCGCGGCTATCTGGATTCACCCCTCCACTTT.

The CDR3 region is CASRERTSAYNEQFF. The CDR3 DNA sequence: TGTGCCAGCAGGGAACGGACTAGCGCTTACAATGAGCAGTTCTTC. This sequence joins TRBV7-9 and TRBJ2-1, with 9 bases aligning to TRBD2. CDR1 SEHNR and CDR2 FQNEAQ come from the germline V gene (reference sequence). The V gene end was trimmed by 6 bases and the J gene end by 4 bases; junction bases not matched to a gene: 7. CDR3 length: 15 residues.

This sequence joins TRBV4-1 and TRBJ2-7; a possible D gene is TRBD1 (6 bases). The V gene lost 4 bases and the J gene lost 6 bases, with 25 bases spanning the gap. Germline CDR1 MGHRA, CDR2 YSYEKL. This CDR3 contains 17 residues. For the CDR3, the DNA is TGCGCCAGCAGCCCCACCAGGACAGAAACCGTCAGACCCGAGCAGTACTTC. Its protein is CASSPTRTETVRPEQYF.

The table lists this clonotype with a few counts. This chain connects TRBV5-1 to TRBJ2-1; TRBD2 agrees at 8 bases. The CDR3 has 19 residues. V gave up 2 bases and J gave up 0 bases; unmatched junction bases: 13. CDR1 SGHRS and CDR2 YFSETQ come from the germline V gene. The CDR3 nucleotides are TGCGCCAGCAGCTTCGTACCCCTAGCGGGTATGACCTCCTACAATGAGCAGTTCTTC. This sequence encodes CASSFVPLAGMTSYNEQFF.

This clonotype was recorded a few times. The chain joins TRBV12-3 or TRBV12-4 to TRBJ2-7; 8 bases map to TRBD2. The CDR3 length is 14 residues. Trimming took 5 bases from V and 6 from J; bases not matched to a gene: 9. The CDR3 DNA follows: TGTGCCAGCAGTCCCGGGACTAGGCTCTCCGAGCAGTACTTC. This sequence encodes CASSPGTRLSEQYF.